The 28 T cell receptor beta chains below come from one sample, sequenced in a study of blood T cell repertoires in COVID-19. Generated by immunoSEQ multiplex PCR, the TCRdb table keeps only in-frame clones and is missing some. This sample has about 300,000 clones; about nine tenths occur once, and the top ten carry about 4%. Sequenced sample: PBMCs or T cells enriched from blood (not recorded which). These receptors all stem from a young man who had recovered from COVID-19.

V and J are TRBV29-1 and TRBJ1-3; D unresolved. V was cut by 5 bases and J by 1 base, with 9 bases left in between. Germline assignment: CDR1 SQVTM and CDR2 ANQGSEA. The CDR3 covers 13 residues. CDR3 amino acids: CSVQRGSGNTIYF. In DNA, the CDR3 is TGCAGCGTTCAGCGGGGATCTGGAAACACCATATATTTT.

This clone was recorded a few times. CDR3 protein: CASSADSAHSNQPQHF. DNA for the CDR3: TGTGCCAGCAGCGCGGACAGTGCACATAGCAATCAGCCCCAGCATTTT. This sequence joins TRBV7-6 and TRBJ1-5, with D possibly TRBD1 on 6 matching bases. The germline V gene has CDR1 SGHVS and CDR2 FNYEAQ. This CDR3 region has 16 residues. V shed 5 bases and J shed 0 bases, with 14 bases lying between them.

This chain connects TRBV11-2 to TRBJ2-7; TRBD2 agrees at 9 bases. The CDR3 has 14 residues. Germline V gene sequence: CDR1 SGHAT, CDR2 FQNNGV. V lost 3 bases to trimming and J lost 2 bases; unmatched junction nucleotides: 2. Here the CDR3 reads CASSFVAGAYEQYF. In DNA, the CDR3 is TGTGCCAGCAGCTTCGTAGCGGGGGCCTACGAGCAGTACTTC. Full variable domain (outside the CDR3, taken from reference TRBV11-2 and TRBJ2-7): EAGVAQSPRYKIIEKRQSVAFWCNPISGHATLYWYQQILGQGPKLLIQFQNNGVVDDSQLPKDRFSAERLKGVDSTLKIQPAKLEDSAVYLCASSFVAGAYEQYFGPGTRLTVT.

This sequence joins TRBV14 and TRBJ2-7; 9 bases line up with TRBD1. CDR1 and CDR2 from the germline V gene are SGHDN and FVKESK. The V segment lost 5 bases and the J segment 2 bases; nucleotides outside the gene matches: 7. There are 15 residues in the CDR3. CDR3: CASSFGQGITYEQYF. The CDR3 region has the DNA TGTGCCAGCAGCTTCGGACAGGGGATCACCTACGAGCAGTACTTC.

This sequence joins TRBV6-5 and TRBJ2-7; TRBD1 matches at 7 bases. The germline CDR1 and CDR2 sequences are MNHEY and SVGAGI. The V and J ends lost 2 bases and 1 base, in that order; junction bases with no gene match: 5. The CDR3 consists of 15 residues. The CDR3 reads CASSYIGDSSYEQYF. The CDR3 DNA reads TGTGCCAGCAGTTACATCGGGGACAGTTCCTACGAGCAGTACTTC.

The chain links TRBV5-1 to TRBJ2-5, with 7 bases lining up with TRBD2. This CDR3 spans 14 amino acids. With 4 bases clipped from V and 5 bases from J, the junction kept 8 bases outside the gene matches. Germline CDR1 is SGHRS and CDR2 is YFSETQ. The CDR3 loop reads CASSKWTSAETQYF. The CDR3 region has the DNA TGCGCCAGCAGCAAATGGACTAGTGCGGAGACCCAGTACTTC.

The CDR3 DNA is TGTGCCAGCAGCTTAGGACAGGGTTCCGACTATGGCTACACCTTC. It is translated as CASSLGQGSDYGYTF. This rearrangement joins TRBV11-2 to TRBJ1-2, with 7 bases lining up with TRBD1. The CDR3 totals 15 residues. Trimming removed 1 base from V and 3 bases from J; junction bases left unmatched: 5. From germline, CDR1 is SGHAT and CDR2 FQNNGV.

The chain has TRBV9 and TRBJ2-2, with TRBD2 matching over 9 bases. The CDR3 has 16 amino acids. CDR1 and CDR2 (germline): SGDLS, YYNGEE. V was clipped by 1 base and J by 4 bases; unmatched bases: 5. Here the CDR3 reads CASSVRLAGTTGELFF. The CDR3 DNA reads as TGTGCCAGCAGCGTAAGGCTAGCGGGGACCACCGGGGAGCTGTTTTTT.

The chain uses TRBV5-1 and TRBJ2-2, with 9 bases matching TRBD1. CDR3 length: 15 residues. Germline CDR1 reads SGHRS; CDR2 reads YFSETQ. V was pared by 4 bases and J by 4 bases, with 5 bases of the junction left unmatched. The CDR3 here is CASSVRDRATGELFF. In DNA form, the CDR3 reads TGCGCCAGCAGCGTCCGGGACAGGGCCACCGGGGAGCTGTTTTTT.

This sequence joins TRBV19 and TRBJ2-5, with TRBD1 identical over 9 bases. The CDR3 loop spans 15 amino acids. Germline assignment: CDR1 LNHDA and CDR2 SQIVND (reference sequence). V gave up 6 bases and J gave up 5 bases; unmatched junction bases: 10. The CDR3 DNA reads as TGTGCCAGTAGGGGCCGGGACAGGGTTAAGGAGACCCAGTACTTC. It is translated as CASRGRDRVKETQYF.

V is TRBV30 and J is TRBJ2-7, with TRBD2 identical over 9 bases. CDR1 and CDR2 (germline): GTSNPN, SVGIG (reference sequence). Losses at the gene ends were 8 bases for V and 4 bases for J; bases not matched to a gene: 6. CDR3 length: 12 amino acids. CDR3 DNA: TGTGCCGGTAGCGGGAGTTTTTACGAGCAGTACTTC. Translating it yields CAGSGSFYEQYF.

The J gene is TRBJ2-3, the V gene TRBV5-5; TRBD2 agrees at 11 bases. V shed 4 bases, J shed 9 bases, and the junction held 13 bases outside the gene matches. The CDR3 spans 16 residues. Germline V gives CDR1 SGHKS, CDR2 YYEKEE (reference sequence). CDR3: CASSPLTSGIPGTQYF. DNA for the CDR3: TGTGCCAGCAGCCCGCTGACTAGCGGGATCCCCGGCACGCAGTATTTT.

V usage is TRBV3-1 (or the pseudogene TRBV3-2) and J usage is TRBJ2-7; D not certain. Trimming stripped 3 bases from V and 4 bases from J, with 7 bases between. The CDR3 covers 12 residues. Germline V CDR1 and CDR2: LGHDT, YNNKEL (reference sequence). The CDR3 region has the DNA TGTGCCAGCAGCCATCTCAGGTACGAGCAGTACTTC. Protein sequence: CASSHLRYEQYF.

The chain is built from TRBV19 and TRBJ1-2; no clear D. The CDR3 runs 13 residues. In germline, CDR1 is LNHDA, CDR2 SQIVND (reference sequence). The V and J ends lost 3 bases and 8 bases respectively, with 13 bases between them. CDR3 in amino acids: CASSIGSSSGYTF. The CDR3 DNA reads as TGTGCCAGTAGTATCGGGTCCAGCAGCGGCTACACCTTC.

This clone was recorded once. The rearrangement uses TRBV6-5 and TRBJ2-3, with 11 nucleotides matching TRBD2. CDR3 length: 13 amino acids. Germline-derived CDR1 and CDR2 are MNHEY and SVGAGI. The junction had 2 bases not matched to a gene; V was cut back by 9 bases and J by 3 bases. The CDR3 DNA is TGTGCCAGTCTAGCGGGAGGAACAGATACGCAGTATTTT. This codes for CASLAGGTDTQYF.

This clone was found once. This chain links TRBV6-5 with TRBJ2-5, with a tentative D call TRBD2 (5 bases). Germline V lookup: CDR1 MNHEY, CDR2 SVGAGI. Between the trimmed V and J ends, which lost 8 bases and 5 bases, there was a span of 21 bases. The CDR3 sequence is 15 residues long. CDR3 DNA sequence: TGTGCCAGCTCATTTGGCGGGCCCCGTGGGGAGACCCAGTACTTC. Residues: CASSFGGPRGETQYF.

The chain is built from TRBV4-1 and TRBJ1-5; no reliable D call. Germline V lookup: CDR1 MGHRA, CDR2 YSYEKL. The length of the CDR3 is 16 residues. Trimming removed 3 bases from V and 2 bases from J, with 14 bases in between. In DNA, the CDR3 is TGCGCCAGCAGCCAGTCTCTTTCCCCGGGCAATCAGCCCCAGCATTTT. Translation gives CASSQSLSPGNQPQHF.

The chain carries TRBV2 and TRBJ2-7; TRBD2 agrees at 7 bases. Germline CDR1 reads SNHLY; CDR2 reads FYNNEI. The junction had 9 bases not matched to a gene; V was cut back by 3 bases and J by 4 bases. The CDR3 totals 15 residues. The CDR3 sequence is CASSDLGLSKYEQYF. The CDR3 DNA reads as TGTGCCAGCAGTGATTTGGGACTATCCAAATACGAGCAGTACTTC.

The chain links TRBV30 to TRBJ2-5; weak D call: TRBD1 (6 bases). Germline loops: CDR1 GTSNPN, CDR2 SVGIG (reference sequence). This CDR3 has 14 amino acids. V was shortened by 0 bases and J by 3 bases, with 11 bases between the two germline ends. CDR3 in amino acids: CAWSVYRAKETQYF. CDR3 DNA: TGTGCCTGGAGTGTATACAGGGCGAAAGAGACCCAGTACTTC. The full variable domain, rest sourced from reference TRBV30 and TRBJ2-5, is SQTIHQWPATLVQPVGSPLSLECTVEGTSNPNLYWYRQAAGRGLQLLFYSVGIGQISSEVPQNLSASRPQDRQFILSSKKLLLSDSGFYLCAWSVYRAKETQYFGPGTRLLVL.

The chain is built from TRBV19 and TRBJ1-2; 9 bases map to TRBD1. Germline-derived CDR1 and CDR2 are LNHDA and SQIVND (reference sequence). V lost 5 bases, J lost 2 bases, and 15 bases stayed unmatched. The CDR3 is made up of 18 amino acids. The chain's CDR3 is CASSSQGPGQGRNYGYTF. CDR3 bases: TGTGCCAGTAGTTCCCAGGGCCCCGGACAGGGGCGCAACTATGGCTACACCTTC.

This chain joins TRBV29-1 and TRBJ2-7; D may be TRBD1 (7 bases). The CDR3 has 14 amino acids. The germline CDR1 and CDR2 sequences are SQVTM and ANQGSEA. Trimming cost V 0 bases and J 2 bases, with 11 bases left between them. Here the CDR3 reads CSVEDRRGPYEQYF. As DNA, the CDR3 is TGCAGCGTTGAAGATCGGAGGGGGCCCTACGAGCAGTACTTC.

CDR3: CASSLVGRGEQFF. CDR3 nucleotides: TGTGCCAGCAGCTTAGTGGGGAGGGGGGAGCAGTTCTTC. The rearrangement uses TRBV7-9 and TRBJ2-1; D possibly corresponds to TRBD2 (7 bases). CDR3 size: 13 residues. Trimming took off 1 base at V and 10 bases at J, with 11 bases between the two ends. CDR1 and CDR2 from the germline V gene are SEHNR and FQNEAQ (reference sequence).

This clone occurred many times. This rearrangement joins TRBV19 to TRBJ2-2; no definite D call. The length of the CDR3 is 12 residues. Germline V gives CDR1 LNHDA, CDR2 SQIVND (reference sequence). Trimming stripped 10 bases from V and 8 bases from J, with 14 bases between. In nucleotides, the CDR3 is TGTGCCACTCAGAGGCCCTGGGGGGAGCTGTTTTTT. It encodes CATQRPWGELFF. Supplemented by reference TRBV19 and TRBJ2-2, the full variable domain reads DGGITQSPKYLFRKEGQNVTLSCEQNLNHDAMYWYRQDPGQGLRLIYYSQIVNDFQKGDIAEGYSVSREKKESFPLTVTSAQKNPTAFYLCATQRPWGELFFGEGSRLTVL.

The chain has TRBV2 and TRBJ2-5, with 8 positions matching TRBD1. There are 16 residues in the CDR3. Trimming removed 7 bases from V and 0 bases from J; junction bases left unmatched: 10. Germline CDR1 reads SNHLY; CDR2 reads FYNNEI. This chain's CDR3 is CASTERAGGNQETQYF. CDR3 DNA sequence: TGTGCCAGCACAGAAAGGGCAGGGGGCAACCAAGAGACCCAGTACTTC.

This sequence joins TRBV6-5 and TRBJ1-5; unclear D gene. The germline V gene has CDR1 MNHEY and CDR2 SVGAGI. This CDR3 is built from 13 residues. V lost 4 bases to trimming and J lost 7 bases, with 11 bases between them. For the CDR3, the DNA is TGTGCCAGCAGTTTAGGCCTAGTCCAGCCCCAGCATTTT. Protein sequence: CASSLGLVQPQHF.

The rearrangement uses TRBV3-1 (or the pseudogene TRBV3-2) and TRBJ1-1, with D perhaps TRBD1 (6 bases). V lost 2 bases and J 3 bases, leaving 13 bases between the germline ends. Germline loops: CDR1 LGHDT, CDR2 YNNKEL (reference sequence). The CDR3 covers 15 residues. The CDR3 region is CASSQPGAGDTEAFF. In DNA, the CDR3 is TGTGCCAGCAGCCAACCAGGGGCCGGGGACACTGAAGCTTTCTTT.

The chain joins TRBV28 to TRBJ1-5; a possible D gene is TRBD1 (5 bases). The ends were cut back, 3 bases at V and 5 bases at J, with 11 bases in the middle. Germline-derived CDR1 and CDR2 are MDHEN and SYDVKM. The CDR3 length is 14 residues. The CDR3 DNA reads as TGTGCCAGCAGTTTTTCAGGGTCCGATCAGCCCCAGCATTTT. This encodes CASSFSGSDQPQHF.

The chain carries TRBV6-5 and TRBJ1-1; TRBD1 aligns across 10 bases. The CDR3 runs 15 residues. The germline V gene encodes CDR1 MNHEY and CDR2 SVGAGI. V shed 6 bases and J 3 bases; nucleotides not matched to a gene: 7. The CDR3 here is CASRIPGQGYTEAFF. CDR3 nucleotide sequence: TGTGCCAGCAGAATCCCGGGACAGGGGTACACTGAAGCTTTCTTT.